The 5 T cell receptor beta chains given below trace back to one sample, sequenced in a study of blood T cell repertoires in COVID-19. TCRdb's copy holds only in-frame clones and misses some; the assay was immunoSEQ multiplex PCR. The sample has about 42,000 clones; around four fifths are singletons. The sequencing sample was made of peripheral blood. All receptors come from a man aged 50 to 60 with active COVID-19.

The chain links TRBV9 to TRBJ1-1; TRBD1 might be the D (6 bases). V lost 4 bases to trimming and J lost 2 bases, with 15 bases between them. Germline CDR1 and CDR2: SGDLS and YYNGEE. This CDR3 has 15 residues. The CDR3 here is CASSPSTGANTEAFF. The CDR3 DNA reads TGTGCCAGCAGCCCTTCGACAGGAGCCAACACTGAAGCTTTCTTT. Full variable domain (missing parts from reference TRBV9 and TRBJ1-1): DSGVTQTPKHLITATGQRVTLRCSPRSGDLSVYWYQQSLDQGLQFLIQYYNGEERAKGNILERFSAQQFPDLHSELNLSSLELGDSALYFCASSPSTGANTEAFFGQGTRLTVV.

The chain combines TRBV7-8 with TRBJ2-7; a weak D match, TRBD1 (7 bases). Germline values: CDR1 SGHVS, CDR2 FQNEAQ. Trimming removed 5 bases at V and 7 bases at J, with 24 bases between. This CDR3 region has 16 residues. The CDR3 region has the DNA TGTGCCAGCAGCCAGCGACAGGGACAAGCGGCGGGGGAGCAGTACTTC. Residues: CASSQRQGQAAGEQYF.

This clone turned up a few times. This chain connects TRBV7-8 to TRBJ2-1; D remains unclear. V lost 1 base to trimming and J lost 9 bases, with 4 bases between them. The length of the CDR3 is 11 residues. Looked up from germline, CDR1 is SGHVS and CDR2 is FQNEAQ. Written as DNA, the CDR3 is TGTGCCAGCAGCTTAGGGGCTGAGCAGTTCTTC. It translates to CASSLGAEQFF.

The count of this clone is one. The chain carries TRBV10-3 and TRBJ2-2; TRBD2 matches at 7 bases. The CDR3 contains 14 residues. Germline V lookup: CDR1 ENHRY, CDR2 SYGVKD. After removal of 10 bases from V and 0 bases from J, the junction contained 5 bases not matched to a gene. The CDR3 DNA reads TGTGCCACCCGCGGACTAGCGAACACCGGGGAGCTGTTTTTT. Protein: CATRGLANTGELFF.

The chain carries TRBV6-5 and TRBJ1-4, with D possibly being TRBD1 (6 bases). The CDR3 sequence is 14 residues long. CDR1 is MNHEY and CDR2 is SVGAGI in the germline V gene. V was trimmed by 8 bases and J by 1 base, leaving 11 bases between them. The CDR3 region is CASAGVKTNEKLFF. CDR3 DNA sequence: TGTGCCAGCGCAGGGGTCAAAACTAATGAAAAACTGTTTTTT.